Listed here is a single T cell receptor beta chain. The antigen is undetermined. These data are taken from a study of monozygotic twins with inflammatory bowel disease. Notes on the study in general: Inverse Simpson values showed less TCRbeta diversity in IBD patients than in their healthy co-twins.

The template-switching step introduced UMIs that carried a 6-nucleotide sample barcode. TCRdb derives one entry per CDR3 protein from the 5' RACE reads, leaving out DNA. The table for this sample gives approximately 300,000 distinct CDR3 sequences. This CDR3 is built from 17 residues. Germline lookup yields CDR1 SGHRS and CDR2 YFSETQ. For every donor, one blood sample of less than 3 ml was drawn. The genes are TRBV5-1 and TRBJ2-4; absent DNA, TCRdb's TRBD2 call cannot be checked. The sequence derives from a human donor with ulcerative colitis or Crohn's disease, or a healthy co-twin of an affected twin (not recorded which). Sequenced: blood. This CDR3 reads CASSGGTSGLAKNIQYF.